The rows below give T cell receptor beta chains drawn from one sample of a study of cytomegalovirus exposure and HLA in healthy donors. Using immunoSEQ multiplex PCR, the repertoire was profiled, and TCRdb retains in-frame clones only, with some absent. The record lists 150,000 or so clones, of which the ten most abundant hold around 1.5%. The sequenced material came from PBMCs. All receptors derive from a woman aged 45 to 65 in good health and CMV-seronegative. Both conserved end residues are part of each CDR3. D genes are given only for firm matches.

j_call v_call d_call cdr3_aa cdr3_nt
TRBJ2-2 TRBV7-8 - CASTLGGGTNTGELFF TGTGCCAGCACTCTCGGTGGAGGGACTAACACCGGGGAGCTGTTTTTT
TRBJ2-5 TRBV7-6 - CASSSAPWLAQETQYF TGTGCCAGCAGCAGTGCGCCTTGGCTAGCGCAAGAGACCCAGTACTTC
TRBJ2-3 TRBV29-1 - CSGGKGEDTQYF TGCAGCGGGGGAAAAGGGGAAGATACGCAGTATTTT
TRBJ2-2 TRBV11-1 - CASSRNTGELFF TGTGCCAGTTCCCGGAACACCGGGGAGCTGTTTTTT
TRBJ2-2 TRBV4-1 - CASSHLTLSGELFF TGCGCCAGCAGCCATCTTACTCTATCCGGGGAGCTGTTTTTT
TRBJ1-1 TRBV5-1 - CASSLGPLSGDTEAFF TGCGCCAGCAGCTTGGGGCCCCTGTCGGGGGACACTGAAGCTTTCTTT
TRBJ2-1 TRBV27 - CASSLAGTYNEQFF TGTGCCAGCAGTTTAGCGGGGACCTACAATGAGCAGTTCTTC
TRBJ1-5 TRBV7-8 TRBD1 CASSLAGTGYQPQHF TGTGCCAGCAGCTTAGCCGGGACAGGCTATCAGCCCCAGCATTTT
TRBJ2-1 TRBV7-6 TRBD2 CASSPGTTRDNEQFF TGTGCCAGCAGCCCGGGGACTACACGGGACAATGAGCAGTTCTTC
TRBJ1-3 TRBV29-1 - CSVDMSDSGNTIYF TGCAGCGTTGATATGTCAGACTCTGGAAACACCATATATTTT
TRBJ2-2 TRBV19 TRBD1 CASSGTARTGELFF TGTGCCAGTTCCGGGACAGCAAGGACCGGGGAGCTGTTTTTT
TRBJ1-2 TRBV5-6 TRBD1 CASSSSDRGGLGYTF TGTGCCAGCAGCTCGTCGGACAGGGGGGGTCTTGGCTACACCTTC
TRBJ2-3 TRBV2 - CASSDRDTQYF TGTGCCAGCAGTGACAGGGATACGCAGTATTTT
TRBJ1-1 TRBV11-2 - CASSFPGRGEAFF TGTGCCAGCAGCTTCCCGGGGAGGGGTGAAGCTTTCTTT
TRBJ1-4 TRBV7-9 - CASSPRTALNEKLFF TGTGCCAGCAGCCCCAGGACAGCACTTAATGAAAAACTGTTTTTT